Listed here is a single T cell receptor (beta chain). The data were taken from a study of blood T cell repertoires in COVID-19. Study as a whole: From T cells, B-cell-depleted T cells, or PBMCs came the material, which was cDNA or gDNA.

All enrollees were roughly 18 to 90 years old and from 20 to 25 US areas. This CDR3 region has 14 residues. V shed 6 bases, J shed 1 base, and the junction held 5 bases outside the gene matches. Germline CDR1 is MGHDK and CDR2 is SYGVNS. Source study methods: From reference gene primer amplification, estimates of nucleated cell counts were derived. Here immunoSEQ multiplex PCR was the method, and the copy in TCRdb shows in-frame clones only, minus some. That table gives V, J and clone size, and the DNA gave D and trimming. The table shows approximately 250,000 clones, with 80% to 90% occurring only once.

The gene calls are TRBV25-1 and TRBJ1-1, with 7 bases fitting TRBD1. The sequencing input was PBMCs or T cells enriched from blood (not recorded which). The TCR originated in a young man with acute COVID-19. The CDR3 spells CASRHTGANTEAFF. CDR3 nucleotide sequence: TGTGCCAGCAGACACACAGGGGCGAACACTGAAGCTTTCTTT.